This T cell receptor (beta chain) was captured in a study of blood T cell repertoires in COVID-19. Study overall: Some COVID-19 samples were acute and others convalescent; all came from the United States, Italy and Spain. PBMCs, B-cell-depleted T cells, or T cells were the source of the cDNA or gDNA that made up the material.

In the authors' methods: For nucleated cells, counts were estimated from reference gene primer amplification. Clones were read by immunoSEQ multiplex PCR, and TCRdb kept only the in-frame ones, dropping some. V, J and clone size reflect that table, while D and trimming were determined from the DNA. Of roughly 120,000 clones listed, roughly nine tenths are singletons. V gave up 5 bases and J gave up 7 bases, with 20 bases separating them. The CDR3 covers 15 residues. Germline-derived CDR1 and CDR2 are SGHAT and FQNNGV. The clonotype was recovered from a human donor in a cohort sampled during active COVID-19. Sequencing was performed on peripheral blood. The V and J genes are TRBV11-2 and TRBJ2-5; D possibly corresponds to TRBD2 (6 bases). CDR3 nucleotides: TGTGCCAGCAGCCCCGGCGCCGGGACTCGGGGGACCCAGTACTTC. Translation: CASSPGAGTRGTQYF.